Below are 3 T cell receptor beta chains sequenced from a single sample in a study of radiation and T cells in renal cell carcinoma. Stated time point: blood 4 weeks post-SBRT, at nephrectomy. Noted treatment: 15 Gy SBRT to primary tumor, nephrectomy 4 weeks later. Only in-frame clones appear in the TCRdb table, and some are missing; sequencing was by immunoSEQ multiplex PCR. The sample lists roughly 82,000 clones, 80% to 90% occurring once. The sequenced sample was blood, obtained from a patient whose treatment included radiotherapy and nephrectomy. These receptors originate from a woman in her 70s with renal cell carcinoma.

The rearrangement joins TRBV4-1 to TRBJ2-3; 9 bases align to TRBD1. Trimming cost V 0 bases and J 5 bases; bases outside gene matches: 3. Germline values: CDR1 MGHRA, CDR2 YSYEKL. The CDR3 spans 15 residues. DNA for the CDR3: TGCGCCAGCAGCCAAGAGGGACAGGGTAGAGATACGCAGTATTTT. Its protein is CASSQEGQGRDTQYF.

The chain is built from TRBV6-1 and TRBJ2-1; 7 bases map to TRBD1. CDR3 length: 16 amino acids. The J segment lost 2 bases and the V segment lost 3 bases, leaving 7 bases of the junction unmatched. Germline-derived CDR1 and CDR2 are MNHNS and SASEGT. The CDR3 loop is CASSEQTGYPYNEQFF. CDR3 bases: TGTGCCAGCAGTGAGCAGACAGGGTACCCCTACAATGAGCAGTTCTTC.

The V call is TRBV5-4, the J call TRBJ1-6; TRBD1 agrees at 7 bases. The CDR3 has 15 residues. V lost 2 bases to trimming and J lost 7 bases; unmatched junction nucleotides: 6. CDR1 and CDR2 (germline): SGHNT, YYREEE (reference sequence). The CDR3 DNA is TGTGCCAGCAGCTTAGCGGGACAGCTCAATTCACCCCTCCACTTT. Protein product: CASSLAGQLNSPLHF.